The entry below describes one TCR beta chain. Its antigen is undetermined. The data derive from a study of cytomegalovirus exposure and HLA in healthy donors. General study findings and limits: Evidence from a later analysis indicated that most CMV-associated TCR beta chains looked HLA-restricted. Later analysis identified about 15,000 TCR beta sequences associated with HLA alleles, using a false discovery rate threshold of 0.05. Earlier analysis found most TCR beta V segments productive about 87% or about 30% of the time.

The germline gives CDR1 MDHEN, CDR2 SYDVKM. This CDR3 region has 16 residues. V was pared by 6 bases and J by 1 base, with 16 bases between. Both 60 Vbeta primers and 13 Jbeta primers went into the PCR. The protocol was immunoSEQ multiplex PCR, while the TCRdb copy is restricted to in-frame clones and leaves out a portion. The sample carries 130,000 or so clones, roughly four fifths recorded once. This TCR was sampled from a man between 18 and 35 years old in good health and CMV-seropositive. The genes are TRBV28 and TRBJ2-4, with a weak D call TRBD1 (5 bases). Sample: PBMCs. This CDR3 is CASRPRTTDAKNIQYF. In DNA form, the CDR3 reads TGTGCCAGCAGACCGAGGACGACAGACGCCAAAAACATTCAGTACTTC.